This T cell receptor (beta chain) comes out of a study of neurological immune-mediated disorders. The study's findings and limits: The study found the most TCR clonal expansion in HTLV-1-associated myelopathy and the least in multiple sclerosis, below healthy controls.

The CDR3 totals 15 residues. Trimming removed 6 bases from V and 8 bases from J; junction bases left unmatched: 9. Germline V gene lookup returns CDR1 SGHTA and CDR2 FQGNSA. TCRdb reprocessed the 5' RACE reads via MiXCR and lists one record per CDR3 protein. The sample consists of roughly 30,000 distinct CDR3 sequences, roughly a quarter of them appearing once. On this clonotype: Its antigen is still unknown.

This receptor was identified in a man aged 50-59 years with HTLV-1-associated myelopathy (HAM/TSP). The sequenced material came from CD4+ T cells from blood. J is TRBJ2-1 and V is TRBV7-2; the match to TRBD2 covers 11 bases. The CDR3 here is CASRTYSGGADEQFF. CDR3 DNA sequence: TGTGCCAGCAGAACATATAGCGGGGGGGCGGATGAGCAGTTCTTC. The variable domain in full, completed from reference TRBV7-2 and TRBJ2-1, reads GAGVSQSPSNKVTEKGKDVELRCDPISGHTALYWYRQSLGQGLEFLIYFQGNSAPDKSGLPSDRFSAERTGGSVSTLTIQRTQQEDSAVYLCASRTYSGGADEQFFGPGTRLTVL.